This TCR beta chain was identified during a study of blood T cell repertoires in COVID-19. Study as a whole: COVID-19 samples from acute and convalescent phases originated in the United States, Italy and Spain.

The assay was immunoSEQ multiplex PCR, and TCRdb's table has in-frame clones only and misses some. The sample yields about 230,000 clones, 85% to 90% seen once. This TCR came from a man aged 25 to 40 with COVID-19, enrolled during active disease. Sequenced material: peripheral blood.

The CDR3 region has the DNA TGTGCCAGCAGGCTTTCCTTGACAGTTGCTCCCTACGAGCAGTACTTC. This translates into CASRLSLTVAPYEQYF. V usage is TRBV28 and J usage is TRBJ2-7, with D possibly TRBD1 on 5 matching bases. Deletions cut 6 bases from V and 2 bases from J, with 20 bases between. CDR3 size: 16 residues. From germline, CDR1 is MDHEN and CDR2 SYDVKM.